This T cell receptor (beta chain) derives from a study of blood T cells in healthy people across ages. Study as a whole: Template switching recovered approximately one barcoded beta molecule for every two T cells.

Trimming took off 11 bases at V and 3 bases at J, with 14 bases between the two ends. The CDR3 length is 13 residues. Study-wide results and limits: Correlation between TCR beta diversity and naive T cell percentage was strong. Diversity of TCR beta per million T cells declined in a roughly linear way with age.

For the second PCR, which ran for about 7 to 11 cycles, a sample-barcoded 5' primer and a J-beta primer mix were used. TCRdb re-called the 5' RACE reads through MiXCR, storing one row per CDR3 protein. The sample contains some 760,000 distinct CDR3 sequences, about 25% of which appear only once. About this clonotype itself: Its antigen is not identified.

These data were also filed under a second study, of T cells of mothers and their children. That publication notes: Using the M1S primer, the second PCR added sample barcodes along with 2-4 random nucleotides.

Sequencing was done on a sample of blood. The V and J genes are TRBV12-3 or TRBV12-4 and TRBJ1-3; perhaps TRBD1 as D (6 bases). This clonotype was sampled from a boy aged 5 to 17 in good health. For the CDR3, the DNA is TGTGCCTGCCAGGGGTGGGATGGAAACACCATATATTTT. It encodes CACQGWDGNTIYF.